What follows are 24 T cell receptor beta chains derived from one specimen sequenced in a study of high-grade serous ovarian cancer treatment subgroups. The tumor samples were collected prior to definitive surgery or chemotherapy. Libraries were prepared by immunoSEQ multiplex PCR; TCRdb keeps only in-frame clonotypes and omits some of them. The sample carries approximately 2,000 clones, roughly two thirds recorded once. Specimen: tumor tissue. These receptors all come from a human donor with high-grade serous ovarian cancer.

The gene calls are TRBV27 and TRBJ2-7, with TRBD1 identical over 7 bases. The CDR3 has 12 amino acids. CDR1 and CDR2 from the germline V gene are MNHEY and SMNVEV (reference sequence). V lost 4 bases, J lost 9 bases, and 6 bases stayed unmatched. CDR3 region: CASSSLRGRQYV. CDR3 coding DNA: TGTGCCAGCAGTTCCCTCAGGGGGAGGCAGTACGTC.

The rearrangement links TRBV18 to TRBJ2-5; D not certain. This CDR3 has 14 residues. The V gene's germline CDR1 is KGHSH and CDR2 LQKENI. V was clipped by 3 bases and J by 3 bases, with 11 bases between them. The CDR3 reads CASSPENFKETQYF. For the CDR3, the DNA is TGTGCCAGCTCACCGGAGAATTTCAAAGAGACCCAGTACTTC.

The rearrangement links TRBV7-2 to TRBJ2-5, with 9 bases that match TRBD1. This CDR3 is built from 15 residues. CDR1 and CDR2 from the germline V gene are SGHTA and FQGNSA. Trimming at V came to 1 base and at J to 5 bases, leaving 5 bases not matched to a gene. The CDR3 DNA reads as TGTGCCAGCAGCTTAGACAGGGGGCGGGTTGAGACCCAGTACTTC. It specifies CASSLDRGRVETQYF.

This chain uses TRBV6-1 with TRBJ1-3; no clear D gene. V lost 4 bases and J lost 0, with 13 bases in between. This CDR3 has 16 amino acids. Per germline, CDR1 MNHNS and CDR2 SASEGT. Here the CDR3 DNA reads TGTGCCAGCAGTGCGTTGGGGTCCCGCTCTGGAAACACCATATATTTT. Encoded protein: CASSALGSRSGNTIYF.

By sample share, this clone is hyperexpanded. The V call is TRBV4-1, the J call TRBJ1-5; D remains unclear. The CDR3 is made up of 14 amino acids. Per the germline V gene, CDR1 is MGHRA and CDR2 is YSYEKL. V was cut by 4 bases and J by 4 bases, with 11 bases left in between. The CDR3 is CASSLKTANQPQHF. The CDR3 DNA is TGCGCCAGCAGCCTAAAGACCGCGAATCAGCCCCAGCATTTT.

The chain links TRBV19 to TRBJ1-4, with D maybe TRBD1 (5 bases). The ends were cut back, 8 bases at V and 1 base at J, with 17 bases in the middle. CDR1 and CDR2 from the germline V gene are LNHDA and SQIVND (reference sequence). There are 16 residues in the CDR3. The CDR3 protein is CASRTPGLGTNEKLFF. The CDR3 nucleotides read TGTGCCAGTCGAACCCCAGGGCTGGGAACTAATGAAAAACTGTTTTTT.

The chain combines TRBV6-5 with TRBJ2-1, with D unresolved. Trimming removed 5 bases at V and 4 bases at J, with 3 bases between. The CDR3 sequence is 11 residues long. Germline V gene sequence: CDR1 MNHEY, CDR2 SVGAGI. CDR3 in amino acids: CASSRYNEQFF. The CDR3 coding sequence is TGTGCCAGCAGTCGTTACAATGAGCAGTTCTTC.

The V call is TRBV20-1, the J call TRBJ2-1; D uncertain. The length of the CDR3 is 11 residues. The germline V gene has CDR1 DFQATT and CDR2 SNEGSKA (reference sequence). V lost 3 bases and J 4 bases, leaving 4 bases between the germline ends. As DNA, the CDR3 is TGCAGTGCTAGCTTATACAATGAGCAGTTCTTC. Its protein is CSASLYNEQFF.

V and J are TRBV28 and TRBJ2-7; 11 positions agree with TRBD2. Germline CDR1 and CDR2: MDHEN and SYDVKM. The J segment lost 7 bases and the V segment lost 9 bases, leaving 14 bases of the junction unmatched. The CDR3 extends over 15 amino acids. In DNA form, the CDR3 reads TGTGCCAGTACATCATCAATTAGGACTAGCGGGGAGCAGTACTTC. Residues: CASTSSIRTSGEQYF. Combining the CDR3 with reference TRBV28 and TRBJ2-7 gives the whole variable domain DVKVTQSSRYLVKRTGEKVFLECVQDMDHENMFWYRQDPGLGLRLIYFSYDVKMKEKGDIPEGYSVSREKKERFSLILESASTNQTSMYLCASTSSIRTSGEQYFGPGTRLTVT.

The V and J genes are TRBV27 and TRBJ1-5; a weak D match, TRBD1 (6 bases). Germline loops: CDR1 MNHEY, CDR2 SMNVEV (reference sequence). The V gene lost 3 bases and the J gene lost 15 bases, with 18 bases spanning the gap. The CDR3 sequence is 13 residues long. The CDR3: CASSLRQDRLMHF. The CDR3 DNA reads TGTGCCAGCAGTTTGCGACAGGACCGCTTAATGCATTTT.

V and J are TRBV10-3 and TRBJ1-1, with D hard to call. The V end lost 2 bases, the J end lost 1 base, and 8 bases lay between the germline ends. This CDR3 has 14 residues. Per germline, CDR1 ENHRY and CDR2 SYGVKD. CDR3 protein: CAISEVGTNTEAFF. In DNA, the CDR3 is TGTGCCATCAGTGAGGTAGGCACGAACACTGAAGCTTTCTTT.

Notes on this clone: At one end the junction does not follow the germline gene, possibly because of a read error. This chain connects TRBV5-4 to TRBJ2-1; 10 positions match TRBD2. Germline V gene sequence: CDR1 SGHNT, CDR2 YYREEE (reference sequence). The length of the CDR3 is 16 residues. CDR3 nucleotides: TGTGCCAGCAGCTTAGGACTAGCGGATATCTACACTGAGCAGTTCTTC. Translation gives CASSLGLADIYTEQFF.

This clone was found a few times. CDR3 sequence: CASSFQTRSEAFF. The DNA for the CDR3 is TGTGCCAGCAGTTTCCAGACTCGATCCGAAGCTTTCTTT. The V and J genes are TRBV28 and TRBJ1-1, with unresolved D. The CDR3 sequence is 13 residues long. Germline V gene lookup returns CDR1 MDHEN and CDR2 SYDVKM. V was trimmed by 3 bases and J by 8 bases, leaving 13 bases between them.

A single count supports this clone. V usage is TRBV5-5 and J usage is TRBJ1-4; 7 nucleotides line up with TRBD1. Germline V gene sequence: CDR1 SGHKS, CDR2 YYEKEE (reference sequence). CDR3 length equals 16 residues. V trimming: 4 bases; J trimming: 0 bases; junction bases outside the gene matches: 6. CDR3 region: CASSPRGLATNEKLFF. As DNA, the CDR3 is TGTGCCAGCAGCCCTAGGGGGCTTGCAACTAATGAAAAACTGTTTTTT.

The chain links TRBV9 to TRBJ2-7; D is undetermined. Trimming stripped 6 bases from V and 7 bases from J, with 14 bases between. CDR1 and CDR2 from the germline V gene are SGDLS and YYNGEE. The CDR3 length is 12 residues. The CDR3 protein is CASIERYEEQYV. CDR3 DNA sequence: TGTGCCAGCATCGAGAGGTACGAAGAGCAGTACGTC.

The V gene is TRBV5-4, the J gene TRBJ1-2, with 8 bases lining up with TRBD1. Germline CDR1 SGHNT, CDR2 YYREEE (reference sequence). Trimming cost V 3 bases and J 1 base; bases outside gene matches: 8. The CDR3 is 16 residues long. DNA for the CDR3: TGTGCCAGCAGCTCGAACAGGGGGTTTTTTAACTATGGCTACACCTTC. This gives the protein CASSSNRGFFNYGYTF.

This clone was observed a handful of times. This chain joins TRBV5-1 and TRBJ2-5, with D possibly being TRBD1 or TRBD2 (6 bases each). The CDR3 extends over 16 amino acids. Germline V gene sequence: CDR1 SGHRS, CDR2 YFSETQ. Trimming stripped 0 bases from V and 4 bases from J, with 16 bases between. The CDR3 DNA follows: TGCGCCAGCAGCTTGGAGTGGGGGGCGGGCCCAGAGACCCAGTACTTC. Protein product: CASSLEWGAGPETQYF.

This chain connects TRBV19 to TRBJ1-2, with D maybe TRBD1 (5 bases). Germline assignment: CDR1 LNHDA and CDR2 SQIVND (reference sequence). Trimming took off 3 bases at V and 7 bases at J, with 12 bases between the two ends. This CDR3 comprises 13 residues. CDR3 nucleotide sequence: TGTGCCAGTAGTATTAGGGGTATCGTTGGCTACACCTTC. Translated: CASSIRGIVGYTF. The full variable domain, its missing parts supplied by reference TRBV19 and TRBJ1-2, is DGGITQSPKYLFRKEGQNVTLSCEQNLNHDAMYWYRQDPGQGLRLIYYSQIVNDFQKGDIAEGYSVSREKKESFPLTVTSAQKNPTAFYLCASSIRGIVGYTFGSGTRLTVV.

The CDR3 nucleotides read TGCAGCGTACGGACAGGGGACAACTCCTACGAGCAGTACTTC. It encodes CSVRTGDNSYEQYF. The chain carries TRBV29-1 and TRBJ2-7; 9 bases align to TRBD1. Germline-derived CDR1 and CDR2 are SQVTM and ANQGSEA. Unmatched junction bases numbered 6, after V lost 6 bases and J lost 0 bases. CDR3 length: 14 residues.

In this sample, this clone turned up a few times. The V gene is TRBV20-1, the J gene TRBJ1-1; unclear D gene. Germline-derived CDR1 and CDR2 are DFQATT and SNEGSKA (reference sequence). The V gene lost 2 bases and the J gene lost 10 bases, with 11 bases spanning the gap. The CDR3 covers 11 residues. The CDR3 bases are TGCAGTGCTAGATACAAGGTGGGAGCTTTCTTT. It specifies CSARYKVGAFF.

This chain uses TRBV27 with TRBJ2-5; no definite D call. V was pared by 1 base and J by 2 bases, with 5 bases between. CDR1 MNHEY and CDR2 SMNVEV come from the germline V gene (reference sequence). The CDR3 has 13 residues. In DNA, the CDR3 is TGTGCCAGCAGTTTATTACCACAAGAGACCCAGTACTTC. This translates into CASSLLPQETQYF.

The J gene is TRBJ2-1, the V gene TRBV5-1; 10 nucleotides agree with TRBD1. Germline V lookup: CDR1 SGHRS, CDR2 YFSETQ. Losses at the gene ends were 4 bases for V and 4 bases for J; bases not matched to a gene: 5. CDR3 length equals 15 residues. CDR3 amino acids: CASSTGTGVYNEQFF. The CDR3 DNA reads TGCGCCAGCAGCACCGGGACAGGGGTATACAATGAGCAGTTCTTC. Full variable domain (missing parts from reference TRBV5-1 and TRBJ2-1): KAGVTQTPRYLIKTRGQQVTLSCSPISGHRSVSWYQQTPGQGLQFLFEYFSETQRNKGNFPGRFSGRQFSNSRSEMNVSTLELGDSALYLCASSTGTGVYNEQFFGPGTRLTVL.

The chain has TRBV7-8 and TRBJ2-5; 13 nucleotides agree with TRBD2. Germline V gene sequence: CDR1 SGHVS, CDR2 FQNEAQ. The CDR3 extends over 16 amino acids. The trim removed 3 bases at V and 4 bases at J, leaving 5 bases unmatched. CDR3 DNA sequence: TGTGCCAGCAGCTTGTGGACTAGCGGGAGATTAGAGACCCAGTACTTC. This gives the protein CASSLWTSGRLETQYF. The variable domain in full, completed from reference TRBV7-8 and TRBJ2-5, reads GAGVSQSPRYKVAKRGQDVALRCDPISGHVSLFWYQQALGQGPEFLTYFQNEAQLDKSGLPSDRFFAERPEGSVSTLKIQRTQQEDSAVYLCASSLWTSGRLETQYFGPGTRLLVL.

The rearrangement joins TRBV11-3 to TRBJ2-3, with TRBD2 as a possible D gene (7 bases). V was pared by 0 bases and J by 7 bases, with 20 bases between. The length of the CDR3 is 17 residues. Germline loops: CDR1 SGHNT, CDR2 YENEEA. The CDR3 region has the DNA TGTGCCAGCAGCTTAGACTCACGGGGGGCCGCGTGGAATACGCAGTATTTT. The encoded protein is CASSLDSRGAAWNTQYF.